These T cell receptor beta chains were read from a single sample in a study of blood T cell repertoires in COVID-19. Assay: immunoSEQ multiplex PCR; the TCRdb copy retains only in-frame clones and omits some. The repertoire holds some 200,000 clones, with over 80% as singletons. Sequencing was performed on peripheral blood. These receptors came from a woman between 35 and 50 years old with acute or convalescent COVID-19. CDR3s include the opening cysteine and the closing phenylalanine or tryptophan. The order of the fields is D gene, V gene, J gene, CDR3 length, clone size, CDR3 protein, CDR3 DNA. D genes are given only for firm matches. Clone size is stated in some rows and not others, as once, few, many or a class when expanded.

NA	TRBV9	TRBJ2-1	16	NA	CASSPRLEGWHNEQFF	TGTGCCAGCAGCCCACGTCTCGAGGGTTGGCACAATGAGCAGTTCTTC
TRBD1	TRBV19	TRBJ2-5	15	once	CASIDRGRKGETQYF	TGTGCCAGCATAGACAGGGGCCGGAAGGGAGAGACCCAGTACTTC
NA	TRBV11-2	TRBJ2-1	13	NA	CATSRGSYNEQFF	TGTGCCACCAGTAGGGGCTCCTACAATGAGCAGTTCTTC
TRBD2	TRBV27	TRBJ2-1	14	once	CASSHGLAGHEQFF	TGTGCCAGCAGTCATGGACTAGCGGGCCATGAGCAGTTCTTC
NA	TRBV21-1	TRBJ2-1	17	NA	CASSSQAGVSAYNEQFF	TGTGCCAGCAGCTCGCAAGCGGGGGTATCGGCCTACAATGAGCAGTTCTTC
TRBD2	TRBV7-2	TRBJ2-1	15	NA	CASSRTSGPYNEQFF	TGTGCCAGCAGCCGGACTAGCGGACCTTACAATGAGCAGTTCTTC
NA	TRBV2	TRBJ1-2	13	NA	CASRFGEKHGYTF	TGTGCCAGCAGATTCGGGGAAAAGCATGGCTACACCTTC
NA	TRBV27	TRBJ2-7	14	NA	CASSFSRSLLEQYF	TGTGCCAGCAGTTTTTCTAGAAGCCTCCTCGAGCAGTACTTC
NA	TRBV2	TRBJ2-1	16	NA	CASSEESGRTGNEQFF	TGTGCCAGCAGTGAAGAAAGTGGCAGAACGGGGAATGAGCAGTTCTTC
TRBD1	TRBV18	TRBJ2-7	13	NA	CASSPGQSYEQYF	TGTGCCAGCTCACCGGGACAGAGCTACGAGCAGTACTTC
NA	TRBV5-6	TRBJ1-2	13	many	CASSSGQFYGYTF	TGTGCCAGCAGCTCCGGACAGTTTTATGGCTACACCTTC
NA	TRBV18	TRBJ1-1	14	once	CASSPLEQDTEAFF	TGTGCCAGCTCACCGTTGGAACAGGACACTGAAGCTTTCTTT
TRBD1	TRBV27	TRBJ2-5	15	NA	CASRPILGQAETQYF	TGTGCCAGCAGGCCGATCTTAGGACAGGCCGAGACCCAGTACTTC
TRBD2	TRBV11-2	TRBJ2-7	16	NA	CASSSGTSGYSYEQYF	TGTGCCAGCAGCTCCGGGACTAGCGGGTATTCCTACGAGCAGTACTTC
TRBD1	TRBV28	TRBJ1-5	14	NA	CASTWTGSYQPQHF	TGTGCCAGCACCTGGACAGGGTCTTATCAGCCCCAGCATTTT
NA	TRBV5-5	TRBJ2-7	14	NA	CASSPGLLSYEQYF	TGTGCCAGCAGCCCGGGACTTCTCTCCTACGAGCAGTACTTC
NA	TRBV4-1	TRBJ1-5	16	NA	CASSRYYSHSNQPQHF	TGCGCCAGCAGCCGTTATTACAGCCATAGCAATCAGCCCCAGCATTTT
TRBD2	TRBV7-2	TRBJ2-7	14	NA	CASSLSGGAYEQYF	TGTGCCAGCAGCTTAAGCGGGGGGGCCTACGAGCAGTACTTC
TRBD1	TRBV10-2	TRBJ2-3	15	NA	CASNYGQAGTDTQYF	TGCGCCAGCAACTACGGACAGGCCGGCACAGATACGCAGTATTTT
TRBD1	TRBV24-1	TRBJ1-2	13	NA	CATSDRQGYGYTF	TGTGCCACCAGTGACAGACAGGGGTATGGCTACACCTTC
NA	TRBV28	TRBJ2-7	14	NA	CASSFSSSAYEQYF	TGTGCCAGCAGTTTTTCCTCTAGCGCCTACGAGCAGTACTTC
NA	TRBV15	TRBJ1-2	15	NA	CATSRGGRQNDGYTF	TGTGCCACCAGCAGAGGTGGCAGACAAAACGATGGCTACACCTTC
NA	TRBV20-1	TRBJ2-7	11	NA	CSARPRDEQYF	TGCAGTGCCCGACCACGGGACGAGCAGTACTTC
TRBD1	TRBV27	TRBJ2-7	14	once	CASSGTGRSYEQYF	TGTGCCAGCAGTGGGACAGGCCGCTCCTACGAGCAGTACTTC
TRBD1	TRBV24-1	TRBJ1-1	13	few	CATSDRRQGEAFF	TGTGCCACCAGTGATCGCAGACAGGGTGAAGCTTTCTTT
NA	TRBV6-2/TRBV6-3	TRBJ1-1	18	NA	CASSPSRGAFPGGTEAFF	TGTGCCAGCAGCCCCAGCCGGGGGGCCTTCCCCGGGGGCACTGAAGCTTTCTTT
NA	TRBV2	TRBJ2-7	13	NA	CASSEWQGNEQYF	TGTGCCAGCAGTGAGTGGCAGGGAAACGAGCAGTACTTC
NA	TRBV6-2/TRBV6-3	TRBJ1-1	15	NA	CASSYSNFRNTEAFF	TGTGCCAGCAGTTACTCGAATTTCAGGAACACTGAAGCTTTCTTT
TRBD1	TRBV9	TRBJ1-2	15	many	CASSPGTGNLYGYTF	TGTGCCAGCAGCCCAGGGACAGGGAACCTCTATGGCTACACCTTC
NA	TRBV25-1	TRBJ2-5	12	NA	CASSTGMRTQYF	TGTGCCAGCAGTACAGGTATGAGGACCCAGTACTTC
NA	TRBV28	TRBJ2-7	11	NA	CASIRGDEQYF	TGTGCCAGCATTCGCGGTGACGAGCAGTACTTC
NA	TRBV14	TRBJ2-2	16	NA	CASSQVVGAGRGELFF	TGTGCCAGCAGCCAAGTCGTGGGAGCCGGCAGGGGGGAGCTGTTTTTT
TRBD1	TRBV5-1	TRBJ2-1	15	NA	CASSPMGQIYNEQFF	TGCGCCAGCAGTCCCATGGGACAGATTTACAATGAGCAGTTCTTC
NA	TRBV7-6	TRBJ1-1	11	NA	CASSRREAAFF	TGTGCCAGCAGCCGCCGGGAGGCGGCTTTCTTT
TRBD1	TRBV6-5	TRBJ2-1	13	NA	CASSYLGDSGQFF	TGTGCCAGCAGTTACCTAGGGGACAGCGGGCAGTTCTTC
TRBD1	TRBV6-1	TRBJ1-5	15	few	CASSDLRTGYQPQHF	TGTGCCAGCAGTGATCTAAGGACAGGGTACCAGCCCCAGCATTTT
NA	TRBV3-1/TRBV3-2	TRBJ2-2	15	NA	CASTPKFALAGELFF	TGTGCCAGCACACCGAAGTTTGCCCTAGCCGGGGAGCTGTTTTTT
NA	TRBV11-3	TRBJ1-5	15	NA	CASIMRWQFNQPQHF	TGTGCCAGCATCATGAGGTGGCAGTTCAATCAGCCCCAGCATTTT
TRBD2	TRBV5-1	TRBJ2-1	15	NA	CASSPPSGDYNEQFF	TGCGCCAGCAGCCCACCTAGCGGGGACTACAATGAGCAGTTCTTC
TRBD1	TRBV28	TRBJ1-2	15	NA	CASSLSPGGPYGYTF	TGTGCCAGCAGTTTATCCCCAGGGGGACCTTATGGCTACACCTTC
NA	TRBV30	TRBJ2-7	15	NA	CAWSRLNSPHYEQYF	TGTGCCTGGAGCCGTCTCAACTCCCCGCACTACGAGCAGTACTTC
NA	TRBV6-4	TRBJ1-2	17	NA	CASSDAGETATLYGYTF	TGTGCCAGCAGTGACGCGGGGGAGACAGCCACCCTCTATGGCTACACCTTC